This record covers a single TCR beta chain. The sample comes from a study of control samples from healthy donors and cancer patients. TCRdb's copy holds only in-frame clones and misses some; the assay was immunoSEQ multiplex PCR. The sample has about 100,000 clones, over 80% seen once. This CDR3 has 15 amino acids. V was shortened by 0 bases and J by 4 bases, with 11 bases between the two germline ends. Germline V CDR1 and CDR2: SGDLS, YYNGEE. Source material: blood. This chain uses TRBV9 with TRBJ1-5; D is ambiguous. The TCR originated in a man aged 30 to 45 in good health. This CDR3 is CASSVDGSHNQPQHF. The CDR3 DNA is TGTGCCAGCAGCGTAGATGGCAGTCATAATCAGCCCCAGCATTTT.